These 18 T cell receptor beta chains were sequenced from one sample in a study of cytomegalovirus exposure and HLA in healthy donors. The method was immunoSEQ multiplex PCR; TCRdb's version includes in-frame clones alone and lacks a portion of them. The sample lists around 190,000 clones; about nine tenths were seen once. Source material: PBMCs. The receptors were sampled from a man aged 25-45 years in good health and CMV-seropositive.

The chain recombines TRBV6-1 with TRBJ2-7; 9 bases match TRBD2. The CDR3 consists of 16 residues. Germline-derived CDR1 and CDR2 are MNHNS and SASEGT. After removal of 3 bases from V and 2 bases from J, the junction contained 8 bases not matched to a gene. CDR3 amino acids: CASSDVPSSGTYEQYF. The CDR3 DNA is TGTGCCAGCAGTGATGTCCCGTCTAGCGGGACCTACGAGCAGTACTTC.

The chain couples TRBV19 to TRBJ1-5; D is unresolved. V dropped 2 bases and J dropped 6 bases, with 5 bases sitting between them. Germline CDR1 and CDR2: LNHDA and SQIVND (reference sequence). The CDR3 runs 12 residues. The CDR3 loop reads CASSIMGQPQHF. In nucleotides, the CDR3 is TGTGCCAGTAGTATAATGGGTCAGCCCCAGCATTTT.

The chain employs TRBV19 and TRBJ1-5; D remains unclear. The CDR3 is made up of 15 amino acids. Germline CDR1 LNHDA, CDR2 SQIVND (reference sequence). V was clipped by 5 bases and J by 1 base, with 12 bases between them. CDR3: CASSRRRTSNQPQHF. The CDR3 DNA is TGTGCCAGTAGTCGGAGACGGACGAGCAATCAGCCCCAGCATTTT. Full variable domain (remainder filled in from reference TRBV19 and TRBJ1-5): DGGITQSPKYLFRKEGQNVTLSCEQNLNHDAMYWYRQDPGQGLRLIYYSQIVNDFQKGDIAEGYSVSREKKESFPLTVTSAQKNPTAFYLCASSRRRTSNQPQHFGDGTRLSIL.

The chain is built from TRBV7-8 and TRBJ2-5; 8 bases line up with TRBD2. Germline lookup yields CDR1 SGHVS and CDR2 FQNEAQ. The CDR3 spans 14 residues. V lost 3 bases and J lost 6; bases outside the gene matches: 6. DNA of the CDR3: TGTGCCAGCAGCTTGGGCGGGGGGCGTCAGACCCAGTACTTC. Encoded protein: CASSLGGGRQTQYF.

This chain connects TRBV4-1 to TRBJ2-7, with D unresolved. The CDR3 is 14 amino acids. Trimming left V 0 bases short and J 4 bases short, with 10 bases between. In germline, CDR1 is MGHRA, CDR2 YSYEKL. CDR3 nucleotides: TGCGCCAGCAGCCAAGATCAACCCCCTTACGAGCAGTACTTC. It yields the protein CASSQDQPPYEQYF.

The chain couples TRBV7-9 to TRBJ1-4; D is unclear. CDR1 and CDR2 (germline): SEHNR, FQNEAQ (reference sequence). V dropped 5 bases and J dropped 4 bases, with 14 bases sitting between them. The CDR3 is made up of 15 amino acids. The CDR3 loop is CASSPLGSHNEKLFF. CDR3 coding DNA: TGTGCCAGCAGCCCCCTCGGGAGCCATAATGAAAAACTGTTTTTT.

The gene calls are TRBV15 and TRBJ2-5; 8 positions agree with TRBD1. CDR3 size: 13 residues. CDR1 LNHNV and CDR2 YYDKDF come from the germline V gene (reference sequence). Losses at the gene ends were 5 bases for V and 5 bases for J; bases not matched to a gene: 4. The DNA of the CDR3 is TGTGCCACCAGCGGCAGGGGGCGGGAGACCCAGTACTTC. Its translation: CATSGRGRETQYF. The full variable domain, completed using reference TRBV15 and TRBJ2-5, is DAMVIQNPRYQVTQFGKPVTLSCSQTLNHNVMYWYQQKSSQAPKLLFHYYDKDFNNEADTPDNFQSRRPNTSFCFLDIRSPGLGDTAMYLCATSGRGRETQYFGPGTRLLVL.

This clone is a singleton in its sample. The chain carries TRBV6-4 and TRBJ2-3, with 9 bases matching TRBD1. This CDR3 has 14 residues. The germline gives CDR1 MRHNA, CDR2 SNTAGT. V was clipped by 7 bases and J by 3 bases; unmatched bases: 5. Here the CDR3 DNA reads TGTGCCAGCAAAGAGGGACAGGGTACAGATACGCAGTATTTT. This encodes CASKEGQGTDTQYF.

CDR3 nucleotides: TGTGCCAGCTCACCGGCTGGCACAGATACGCAGTATTTT. Its protein is CASSPAGTDTQYF. The chain uses TRBV18 and TRBJ2-3; D is unresolved. CDR1 and CDR2 (germline): KGHSH, LQKENI. The CDR3 spans 13 residues. Trimming stripped 3 bases from V and 1 base from J, with 5 bases between.

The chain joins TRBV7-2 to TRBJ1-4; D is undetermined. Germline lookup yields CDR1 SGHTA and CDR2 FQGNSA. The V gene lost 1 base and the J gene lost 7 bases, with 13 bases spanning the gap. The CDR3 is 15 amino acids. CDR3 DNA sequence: TGTGCCAGCAGCTTAGGGTCAAGGGAAGGTGAAAAACTGTTTTTT. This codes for CASSLGSREGEKLFF.

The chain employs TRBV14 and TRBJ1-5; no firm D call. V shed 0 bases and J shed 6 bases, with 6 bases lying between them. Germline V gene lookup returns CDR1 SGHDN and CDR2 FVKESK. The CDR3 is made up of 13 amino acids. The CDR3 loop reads CASSQDEGQPQHF. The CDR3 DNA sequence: TGTGCCAGCAGCCAAGACGAGGGTCAGCCCCAGCATTTT.

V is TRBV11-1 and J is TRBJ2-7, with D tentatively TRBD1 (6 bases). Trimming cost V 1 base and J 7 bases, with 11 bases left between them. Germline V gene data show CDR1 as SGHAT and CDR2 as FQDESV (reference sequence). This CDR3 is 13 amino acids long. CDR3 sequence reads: CASSLENREEQYF. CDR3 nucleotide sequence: TGTGCCAGCAGCTTAGAAAACAGGGAAGAGCAGTACTTC.

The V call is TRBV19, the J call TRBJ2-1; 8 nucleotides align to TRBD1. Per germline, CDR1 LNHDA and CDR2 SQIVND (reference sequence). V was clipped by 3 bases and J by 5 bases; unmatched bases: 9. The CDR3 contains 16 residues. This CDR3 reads CASSILPGQGDNEQFF. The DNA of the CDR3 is TGTGCCAGTAGTATCCTTCCCGGACAGGGCGACAATGAGCAGTTCTTC.

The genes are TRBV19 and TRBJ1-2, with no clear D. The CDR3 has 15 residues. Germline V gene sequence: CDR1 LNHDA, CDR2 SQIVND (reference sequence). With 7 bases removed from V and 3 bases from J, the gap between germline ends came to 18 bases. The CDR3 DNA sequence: TGTGCCAGTACCTCTGCCGCCCGTCGGGACTATGGCTACACCTTC. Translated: CASTSAARRDYGYTF.

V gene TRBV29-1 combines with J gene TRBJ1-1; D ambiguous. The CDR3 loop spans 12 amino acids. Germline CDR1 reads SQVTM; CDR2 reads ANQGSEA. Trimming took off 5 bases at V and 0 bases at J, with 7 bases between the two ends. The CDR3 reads CSVRVLNTEAFF. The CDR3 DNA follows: TGCAGCGTTAGAGTTTTGAACACTGAAGCTTTCTTT.

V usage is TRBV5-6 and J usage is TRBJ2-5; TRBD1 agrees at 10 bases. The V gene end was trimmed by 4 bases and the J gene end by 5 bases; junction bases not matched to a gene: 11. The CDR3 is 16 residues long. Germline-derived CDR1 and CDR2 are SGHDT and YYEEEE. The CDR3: CASSPPGQGYGETQYF. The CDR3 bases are TGTGCCAGCAGCCCGCCGGGACAGGGGTACGGGGAGACCCAGTACTTC.

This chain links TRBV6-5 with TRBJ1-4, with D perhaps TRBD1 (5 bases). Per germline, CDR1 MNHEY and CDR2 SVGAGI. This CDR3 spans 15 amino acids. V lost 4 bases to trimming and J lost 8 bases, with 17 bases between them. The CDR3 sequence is CASSSGQGLWEKLFF. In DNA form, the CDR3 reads TGTGCCAGCAGTTCCGGGCAGGGCCTGTGGGAAAAACTGTTTTTT.

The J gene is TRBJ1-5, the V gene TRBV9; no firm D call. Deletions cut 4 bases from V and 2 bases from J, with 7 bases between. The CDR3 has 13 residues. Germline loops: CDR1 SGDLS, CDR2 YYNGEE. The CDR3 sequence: CASSFQGNQPQHF. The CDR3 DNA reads TGTGCCAGCAGCTTTCAGGGCAATCAGCCCCAGCATTTT.